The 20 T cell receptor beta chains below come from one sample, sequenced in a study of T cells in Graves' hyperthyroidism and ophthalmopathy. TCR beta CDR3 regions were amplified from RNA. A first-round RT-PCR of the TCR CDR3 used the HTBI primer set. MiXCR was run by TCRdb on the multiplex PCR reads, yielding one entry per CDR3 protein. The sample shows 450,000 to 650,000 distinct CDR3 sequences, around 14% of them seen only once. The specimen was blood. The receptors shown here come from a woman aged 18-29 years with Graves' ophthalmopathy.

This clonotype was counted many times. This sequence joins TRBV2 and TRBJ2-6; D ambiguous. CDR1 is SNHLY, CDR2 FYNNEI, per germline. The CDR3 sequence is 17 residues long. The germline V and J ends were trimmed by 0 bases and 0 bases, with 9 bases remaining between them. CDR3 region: CASSEAGPSSGANVLTF. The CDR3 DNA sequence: TGTGCCAGCAGTGAAGCGGGCCCCTCCTCTGGGGCCAACGTCCTGACTTTC.

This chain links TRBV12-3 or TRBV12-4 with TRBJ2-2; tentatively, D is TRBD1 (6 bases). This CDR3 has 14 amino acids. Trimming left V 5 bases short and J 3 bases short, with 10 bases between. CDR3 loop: CASSVQGHTGELFF. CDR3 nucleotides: TGTGCCAGCAGTGTACAGGGCCACACCGGGGAGCTGTTTTTT.

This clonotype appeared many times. The CDR3 loop is CASSLTGWATNEKLFF. CDR3 nucleotides: TGTGCCAGCAGTTTGACCGGGTGGGCAACTAATGAAAAACTGTTTTTT. The V and J genes are TRBV12-3 or TRBV12-4 and TRBJ1-4, with D hard to call. Between the trimmed V and J ends, which lost 3 bases and 0 bases, there was a span of 11 bases. The CDR3 consists of 16 residues.

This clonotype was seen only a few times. The CDR3, as DNA: TGTGCCAGCAGTTTTCTAGAACGCTACGAGCAGTACTTC. Translated: CASSFLERYEQYF. The chain couples TRBV12-3 or TRBV12-4 to TRBJ2-7; D is unclear. There are 13 residues in the CDR3. V shed 3 bases and J shed 3 bases, with 9 bases lying between them.

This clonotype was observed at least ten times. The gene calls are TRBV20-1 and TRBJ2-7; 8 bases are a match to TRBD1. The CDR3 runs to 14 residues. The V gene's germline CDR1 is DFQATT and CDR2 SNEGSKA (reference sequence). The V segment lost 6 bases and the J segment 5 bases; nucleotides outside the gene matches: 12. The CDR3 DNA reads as TGCAGTGCCCTCTCGGACAGGGCGACGAACGAGCAGTACTTC. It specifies CSALSDRATNEQYF.

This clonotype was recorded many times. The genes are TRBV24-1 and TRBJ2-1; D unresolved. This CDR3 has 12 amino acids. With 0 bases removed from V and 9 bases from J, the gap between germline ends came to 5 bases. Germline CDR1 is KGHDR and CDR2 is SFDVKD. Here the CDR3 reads CATSDLKGEQFF. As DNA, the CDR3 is TGTGCCACCAGTGATTTGAAGGGTGAGCAGTTCTTC.

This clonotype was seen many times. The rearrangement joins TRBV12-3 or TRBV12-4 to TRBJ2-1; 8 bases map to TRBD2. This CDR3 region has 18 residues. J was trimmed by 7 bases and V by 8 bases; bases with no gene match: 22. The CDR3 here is CASSAGTRGFGVKNEQFF. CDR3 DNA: TGTGCCAGCTCGGCGGGGACTAGAGGTTTTGGGGTCAAAAATGAGCAGTTCTTC.

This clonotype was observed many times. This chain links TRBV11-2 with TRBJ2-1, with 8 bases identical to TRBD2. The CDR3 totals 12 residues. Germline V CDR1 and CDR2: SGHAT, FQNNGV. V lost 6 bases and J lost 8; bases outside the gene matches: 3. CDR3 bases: TGTGCCAGCAGTCCGGGGGGGGATGAGCAGTTCTTC. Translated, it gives CASSPGGDEQFF. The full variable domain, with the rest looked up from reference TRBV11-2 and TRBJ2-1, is EAGVAQSPRYKIIEKRQSVAFWCNPISGHATLYWYQQILGQGPKLLIQFQNNGVVDDSQLPKDRFSAERLKGVDSTLKIQPAKLEDSAVYLCASSPGGDEQFFGPGTRLTVL.

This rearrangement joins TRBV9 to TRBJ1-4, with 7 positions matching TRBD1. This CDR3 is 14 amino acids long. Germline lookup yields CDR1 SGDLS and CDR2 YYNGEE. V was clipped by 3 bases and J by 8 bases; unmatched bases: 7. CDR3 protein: CASSAQGGGEKLFF. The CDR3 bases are TGTGCCAGCAGCGCACAGGGAGGGGGCGAAAAACTGTTTTTT.

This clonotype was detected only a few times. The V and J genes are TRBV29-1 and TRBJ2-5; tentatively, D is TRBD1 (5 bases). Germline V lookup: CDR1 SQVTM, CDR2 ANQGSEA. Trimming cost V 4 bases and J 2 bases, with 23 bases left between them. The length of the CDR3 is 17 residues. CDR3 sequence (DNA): TGCAGCGTTGGCCGCTATGGTAGGGGCGGTCTACAAGAGACCCAGTACTTC. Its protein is CSVGRYGRGGLQETQYF.

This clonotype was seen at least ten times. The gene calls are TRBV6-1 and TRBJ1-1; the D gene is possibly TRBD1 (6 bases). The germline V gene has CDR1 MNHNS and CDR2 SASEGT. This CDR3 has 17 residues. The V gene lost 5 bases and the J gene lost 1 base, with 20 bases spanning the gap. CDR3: CASSQDSLSLRNTEAFF. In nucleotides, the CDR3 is TGTGCCAGCAGTCAGGACAGTCTTTCCCTCAGGAACACTGAAGCTTTCTTT.

The chain's CDR3 is CASSETGDAYNEQFF. The CDR3 DNA sequence: TGTGCCAGCAGTGAAACAGGGGACGCCTACAATGAGCAGTTCTTC. The chain uses TRBV6-1 and TRBJ2-1, with 7 positions matching TRBD1. The V gene's germline CDR1 is MNHNS and CDR2 SASEGT. The CDR3 extends over 15 amino acids. With V trimmed by 2 bases and J by 2 bases, 3 bases remained unmatched.

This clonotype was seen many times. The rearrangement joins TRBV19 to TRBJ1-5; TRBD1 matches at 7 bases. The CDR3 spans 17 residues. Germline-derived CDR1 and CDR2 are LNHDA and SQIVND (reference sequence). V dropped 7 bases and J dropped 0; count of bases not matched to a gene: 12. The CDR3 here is CASMPRQGFYSNQPQHF. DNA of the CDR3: TGTGCCAGTATGCCGAGACAGGGTTTTTATAGCAATCAGCCCCAGCATTTT.

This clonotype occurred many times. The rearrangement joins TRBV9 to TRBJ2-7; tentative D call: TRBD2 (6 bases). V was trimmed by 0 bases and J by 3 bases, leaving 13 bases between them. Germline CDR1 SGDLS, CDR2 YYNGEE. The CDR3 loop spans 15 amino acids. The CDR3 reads CASSVGTGALYEQYF. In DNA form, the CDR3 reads TGTGCCAGCAGCGTAGGAACGGGAGCCCTCTACGAGCAGTACTTC.

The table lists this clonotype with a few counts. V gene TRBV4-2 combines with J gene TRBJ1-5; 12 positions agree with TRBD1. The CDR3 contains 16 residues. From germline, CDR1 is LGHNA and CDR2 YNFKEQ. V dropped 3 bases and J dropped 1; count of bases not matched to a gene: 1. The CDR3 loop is CASSQGQGASNQPQHF. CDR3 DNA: TGTGCCAGCAGCCAGGGACAGGGGGCCAGCAATCAGCCCCAGCATTTT.

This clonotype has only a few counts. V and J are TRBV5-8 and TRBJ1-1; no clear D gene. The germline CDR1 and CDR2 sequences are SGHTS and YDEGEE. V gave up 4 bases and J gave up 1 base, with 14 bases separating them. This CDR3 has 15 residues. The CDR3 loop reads CASSPGKAANTEAFF. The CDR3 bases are TGTGCCAGCAGCCCCGGGAAGGCAGCGAACACTGAAGCTTTCTTT.

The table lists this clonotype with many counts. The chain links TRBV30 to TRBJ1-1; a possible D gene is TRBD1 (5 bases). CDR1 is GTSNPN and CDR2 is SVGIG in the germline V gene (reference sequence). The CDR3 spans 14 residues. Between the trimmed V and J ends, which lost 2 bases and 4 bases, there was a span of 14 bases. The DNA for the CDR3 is TGTGCCTGGAGTCTGGGGGGAGCGGCCACTGAAGCTTTCTTT. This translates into CAWSLGGAATEAFF.

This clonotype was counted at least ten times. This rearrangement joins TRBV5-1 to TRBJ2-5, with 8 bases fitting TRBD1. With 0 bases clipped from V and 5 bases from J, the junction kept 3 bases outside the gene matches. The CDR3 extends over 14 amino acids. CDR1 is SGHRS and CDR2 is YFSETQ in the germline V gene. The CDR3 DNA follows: TGCGCCAGCAGCTTGGGGACAGGGTTGGAGACCCAGTACTTC. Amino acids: CASSLGTGLETQYF.

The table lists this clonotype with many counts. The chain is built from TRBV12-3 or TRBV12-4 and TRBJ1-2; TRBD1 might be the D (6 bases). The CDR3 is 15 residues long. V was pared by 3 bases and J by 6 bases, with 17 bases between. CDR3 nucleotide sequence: TGTGCCAGCAGTTTCTCTCCACAGGGTCCGGATGGCTACACCTTC. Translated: CASSFSPQGPDGYTF.

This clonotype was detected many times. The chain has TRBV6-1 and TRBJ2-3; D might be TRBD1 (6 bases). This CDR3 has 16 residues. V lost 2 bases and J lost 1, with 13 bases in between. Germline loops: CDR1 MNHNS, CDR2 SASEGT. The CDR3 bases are TGTGCCAGCAGTGAAAGGGGGATCGGCGGCACAGATACGCAGTATTTT. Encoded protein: CASSERGIGGTDTQYF.